The 2 T cell receptor beta chains below all came from one sample that was sequenced in a study of blood T cell repertoires in COVID-19. The assay was immunoSEQ multiplex PCR, and TCRdb's table has in-frame clones only and misses some. The table has about 230,000 clones, approximately 90% seen once. Sequencing input: peripheral blood. The receptor source for this set is a woman aged 18-29 years who had recovered from COVID-19.

V is TRBV29-1 and J is TRBJ2-3; D might be TRBD2 (6 bases). CDR1 and CDR2 (germline): SQVTM, ANQGSEA. This CDR3 is built from 15 residues. The ends were cut back, 2 bases at V and 5 bases at J, with 17 bases in the middle. DNA for the CDR3: TGCAGCGTTGAAACTCTGAGGGGTAGCGGAGATACGCAGTATTTT. Amino acid sequence: CSVETLRGSGDTQYF.

This chain links TRBV5-1 with TRBJ2-5; TRBD2 matches 7 bases. The CDR3 is 15 amino acids. Germline V gene lookup returns CDR1 SGHRS and CDR2 YFSETQ. With V trimmed by 0 bases and J by 2 bases, 4 bases remained unmatched. CDR3 sequence: CASSLDGRKQETQYF. Here the CDR3 DNA reads TGCGCCAGCAGCTTGGACGGGAGGAAACAAGAGACCCAGTACTTC.